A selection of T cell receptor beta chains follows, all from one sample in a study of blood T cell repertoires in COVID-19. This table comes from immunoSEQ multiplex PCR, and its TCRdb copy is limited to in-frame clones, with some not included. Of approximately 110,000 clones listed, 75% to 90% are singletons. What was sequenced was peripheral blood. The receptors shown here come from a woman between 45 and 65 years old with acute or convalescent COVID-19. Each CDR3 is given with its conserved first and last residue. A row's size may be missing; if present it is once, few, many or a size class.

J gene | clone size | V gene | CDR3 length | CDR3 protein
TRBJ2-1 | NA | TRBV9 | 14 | CASRASGSFDEQFF
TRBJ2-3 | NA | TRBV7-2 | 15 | CASSKRGGFTDTQYF
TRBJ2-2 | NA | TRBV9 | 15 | CASSGVPGNTGELFF
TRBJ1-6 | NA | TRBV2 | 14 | CASSEGTGKSPLHF
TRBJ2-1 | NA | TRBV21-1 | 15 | CASSKGAGGSNEQFF
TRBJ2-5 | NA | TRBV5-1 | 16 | CASSLLNGTPQETQYF
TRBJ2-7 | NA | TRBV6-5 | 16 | CASSYSQASWSYEQYF
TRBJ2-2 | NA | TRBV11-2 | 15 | CASSFSSGYSGELFF
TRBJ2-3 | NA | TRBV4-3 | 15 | CASSQDWRATDTQYF
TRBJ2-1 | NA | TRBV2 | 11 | CASSVRDRQFF
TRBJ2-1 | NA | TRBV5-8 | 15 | CASSLAGLAANEQFF
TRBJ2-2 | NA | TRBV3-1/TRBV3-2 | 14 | CASSQGLAVGELFF
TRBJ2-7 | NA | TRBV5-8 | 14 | CASSLGRGLYEQYF
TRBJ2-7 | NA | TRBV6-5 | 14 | CASSPRGGAYEQYF
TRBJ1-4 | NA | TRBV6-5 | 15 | CASSLNTGLGEKLFF
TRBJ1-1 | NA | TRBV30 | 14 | CAWRHETGDTEAFF
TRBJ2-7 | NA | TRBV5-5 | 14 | CASSLVSGNYEQYF
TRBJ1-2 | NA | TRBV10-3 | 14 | CAIRAGQGALGYTF
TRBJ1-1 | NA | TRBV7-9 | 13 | CASSWGDRGEAFF
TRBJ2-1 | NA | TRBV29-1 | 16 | CSVLTRPLAGVNEQFF
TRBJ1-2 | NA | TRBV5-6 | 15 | CASRPGVNGDYGYTF
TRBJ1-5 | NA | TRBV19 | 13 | CASNESGNQPQHF
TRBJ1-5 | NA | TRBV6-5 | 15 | CASSREDWGNQPQHF
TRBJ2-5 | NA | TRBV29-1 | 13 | CSQTQNQYETQYF
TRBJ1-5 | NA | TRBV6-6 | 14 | CASLGTRGNQPQHF
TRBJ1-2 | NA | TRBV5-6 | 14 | CASSLGQANYGYTF
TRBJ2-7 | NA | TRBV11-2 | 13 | CASSSGVAYEQYF
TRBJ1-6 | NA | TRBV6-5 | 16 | CASSYGQGSYNSPLHF
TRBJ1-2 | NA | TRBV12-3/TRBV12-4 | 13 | CASSFTANYGYTF
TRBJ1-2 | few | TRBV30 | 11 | CAWLKRGGYTF
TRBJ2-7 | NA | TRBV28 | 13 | CASSLAGTAGQYF
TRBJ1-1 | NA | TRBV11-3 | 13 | CASSRDRGAEAFF
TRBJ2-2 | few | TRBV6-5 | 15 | CASSYVAGVAGELFF
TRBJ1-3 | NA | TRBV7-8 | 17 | CASSFSLVRGSGNTIYF
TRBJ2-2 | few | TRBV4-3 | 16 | CASSQDVGGNTGELFF
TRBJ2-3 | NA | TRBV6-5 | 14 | CASGLAASTDTQYF
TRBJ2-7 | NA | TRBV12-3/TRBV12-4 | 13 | CASSLKGPYEQYF
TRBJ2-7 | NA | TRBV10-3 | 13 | CAISEQRSSEQYF
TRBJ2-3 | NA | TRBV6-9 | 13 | CASSYMERDTQYF
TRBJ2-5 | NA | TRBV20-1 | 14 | CSASQGTGQETQYF
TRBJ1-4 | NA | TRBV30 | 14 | CAWQKDRGNEKLFF
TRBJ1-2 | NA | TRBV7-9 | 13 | CASSLQVDYGYTF
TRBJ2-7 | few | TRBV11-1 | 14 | CASSWGGNLYEQYF
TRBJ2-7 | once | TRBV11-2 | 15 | CASSSRGTGVYEQYF
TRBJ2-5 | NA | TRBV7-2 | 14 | CASSVSGGQETQYF
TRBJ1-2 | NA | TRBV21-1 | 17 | CASSSPVGQVSVYGYTF
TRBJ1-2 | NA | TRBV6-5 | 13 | CASSWDRVYGYTF
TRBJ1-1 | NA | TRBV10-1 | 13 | CASSLGPGTEAFF
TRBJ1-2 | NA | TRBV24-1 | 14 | CATSDPTGGEGYTF
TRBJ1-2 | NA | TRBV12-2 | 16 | CASRSLGTRTGRGYTF
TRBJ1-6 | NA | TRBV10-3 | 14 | CATNPGGNNSPLHF
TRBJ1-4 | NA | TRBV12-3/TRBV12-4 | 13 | CASSLSRGEKLFF
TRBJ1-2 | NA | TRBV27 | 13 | CASSLSGVYGYTF
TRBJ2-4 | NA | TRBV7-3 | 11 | CASSLQNIQYF